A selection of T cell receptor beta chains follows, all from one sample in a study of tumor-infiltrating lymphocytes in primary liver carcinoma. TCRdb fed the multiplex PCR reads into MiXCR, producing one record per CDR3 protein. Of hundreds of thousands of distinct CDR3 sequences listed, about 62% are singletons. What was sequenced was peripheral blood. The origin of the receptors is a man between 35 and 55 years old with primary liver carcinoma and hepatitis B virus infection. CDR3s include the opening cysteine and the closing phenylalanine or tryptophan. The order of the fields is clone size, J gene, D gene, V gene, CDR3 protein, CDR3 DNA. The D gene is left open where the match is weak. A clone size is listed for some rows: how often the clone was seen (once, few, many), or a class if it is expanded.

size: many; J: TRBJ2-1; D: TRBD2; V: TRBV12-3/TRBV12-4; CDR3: CASSLVGGRVNEQFF; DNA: TGTGCCAGCAGTTTGGTCGGCGGGAGGGTGAATGAGCAGTTCTTC
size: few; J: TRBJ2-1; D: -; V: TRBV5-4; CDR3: CASSLEVGRTNEQFF; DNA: TGTGCCAGCAGCTTGGAGGTCGGCCGAACCAATGAGCAGTTCTTC
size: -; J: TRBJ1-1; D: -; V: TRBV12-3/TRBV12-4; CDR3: CASSLGEGSEAFF; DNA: TGTGCCAGCAGTTTAGGGGAAGGGTCTGAAGCTTTCTTT
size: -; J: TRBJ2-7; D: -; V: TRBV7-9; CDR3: CASSLVGVDVEQYF; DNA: TGTGCCAGCAGCTTAGTCGGGGTGGACGTGGAGCAGTACTTC
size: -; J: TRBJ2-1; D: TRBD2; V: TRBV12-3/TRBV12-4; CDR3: CASSPGLAGGHVQFF; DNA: TGTGCCAGCAGTCCGGGACTAGCGGGAGGACATGTGCAGTTCTTC
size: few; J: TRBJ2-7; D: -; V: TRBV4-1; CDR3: CASSQEGFRSDEQYF; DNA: TGCGCCAGCAGCCAAGAGGGGTTCCGATCGGACGAGCAGTACTTC
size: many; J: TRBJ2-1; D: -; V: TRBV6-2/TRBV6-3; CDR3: CASSYSTPGVYNEQFF; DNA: TGTGCCAGCAGTTACTCGACCCCTGGGGTTTACAATGAGCAGTTCTTC
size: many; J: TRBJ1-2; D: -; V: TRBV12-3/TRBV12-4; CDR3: CASSLGGNYGYTF; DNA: TGTGCCAGCAGTTTAGGAGGGAACTATGGCTACACCTTC
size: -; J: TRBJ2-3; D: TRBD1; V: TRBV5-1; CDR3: CASSWGDRPTDTQYF; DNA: TGCGCCAGCAGCTGGGGGGACAGGCCCACAGATACGCAGTATTTT
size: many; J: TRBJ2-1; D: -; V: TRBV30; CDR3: CAWHRAPFNNEQFF; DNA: TGTGCCTGGCACAGGGCCCCTTTCAACAATGAGCAGTTCTTC
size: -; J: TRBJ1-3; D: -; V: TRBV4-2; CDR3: CASSQEGNSGSTIYF; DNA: TGTGCCAGCAGCCAAGAGGGCAACTCTGGAAGCACCATATATTTT
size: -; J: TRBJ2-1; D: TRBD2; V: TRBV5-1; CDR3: CASSSSFSGGYNEQFF; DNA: TGCGCCAGCAGCTCGTCGTTCAGCGGGGGCTACAATGAGCAGTTCTTC
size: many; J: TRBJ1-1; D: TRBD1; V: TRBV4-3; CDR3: CASSRDDRGGTEAFF; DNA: TGCGCCAGCAGCCGGGACGACAGGGGTGGAACTGAAGCTTTCTTT
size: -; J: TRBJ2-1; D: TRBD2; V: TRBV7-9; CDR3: CATTSERVWEQFF; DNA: TGTGCCACGACTAGCGAGAGGGTATGGGAGCAGTTCTTC
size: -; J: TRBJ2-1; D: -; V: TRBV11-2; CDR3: CTSSSRRSRDEQFF; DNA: TGTACCAGCAGCTCCAGACGGTCCCGGGATGAGCAATTCTTC
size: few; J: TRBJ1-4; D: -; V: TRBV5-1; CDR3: CASNTGATNEKLFF; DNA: TGCGCCAGCAACACCGGGGCAACTAATGAAAAACTGTTTTTT
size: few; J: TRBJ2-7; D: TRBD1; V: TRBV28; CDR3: CASSSGQGYEQYF; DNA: TGTGCCAGCAGTTCCGGACAGGGCTACGAGCAGTACTTC
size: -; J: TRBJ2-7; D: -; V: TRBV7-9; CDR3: CASRPGGYEQYF; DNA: TGTGCCAGCAGGCCAGGGGGGTACGAGCAGTACTTC
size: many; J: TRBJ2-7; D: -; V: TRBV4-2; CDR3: CASSQDQESYEQYF; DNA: TGTGCCAGCAGCCAAGACCAGGAGTCCTACGAGCAGTACTTC
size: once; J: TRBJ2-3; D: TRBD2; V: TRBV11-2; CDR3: CASSSLAGSTATQYF; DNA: TGTGCCAGCAGCTCTCTAGCGGGAAGCACAGCTACGCAGTATTTT
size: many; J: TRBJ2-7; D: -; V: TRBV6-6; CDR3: CASTIGGMSEQYF; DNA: TGTGCCAGCACCATAGGCGGGATGAGCGAGCAGTACTTC
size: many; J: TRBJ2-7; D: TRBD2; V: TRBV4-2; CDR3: CASSLSGANSYEQYF; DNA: TGTGCCAGCAGCCTAAGCGGGGCCAACTCCTACGAGCAGTACTTC
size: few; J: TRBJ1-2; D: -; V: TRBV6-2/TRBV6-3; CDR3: CASSFTARPNYGYTF; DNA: TGTGCCAGCAGTTTCACAGCTAGACCTAACTATGGCTACACCTTC
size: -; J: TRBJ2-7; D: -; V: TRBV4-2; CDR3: CASSRVGGEHYF; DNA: TGTGCCAGCAGCCGGGTAGGAGGCGAGCACTACTTC
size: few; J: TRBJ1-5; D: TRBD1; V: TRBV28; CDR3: CASSPEDRGPDGNQPQHF; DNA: TGTGCCAGCAGCCCCGAGGACAGGGGGCCTGATGGCAATCAGCCCCAGCATTTT
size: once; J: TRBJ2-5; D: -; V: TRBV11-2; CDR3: CASSLEIVAARTQYF; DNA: TGTGCCAGCAGCTTAGAAATCGTAGCGGCCAGGACCCAGTACTTC
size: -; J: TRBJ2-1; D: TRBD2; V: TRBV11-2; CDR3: CASMRLAGGGYNEQLF; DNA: TGTGCTAGCATGAGGCTAGCGGGAGGAGGATACAATGAGCAGTTGTTC
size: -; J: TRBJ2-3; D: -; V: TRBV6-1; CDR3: CASSGFPGHTNQASTDTQYF; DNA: TGTGCCAGCAGTGGGTTCCCGGGACACACAAATCAAGCTAGTACAGATACGCAGTATTTT
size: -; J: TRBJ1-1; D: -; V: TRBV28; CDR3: CASSFLGTTDQAFF; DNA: TGTGCCAGCAGTTTCCTCGGGACCACCGATCAAGCTTTCTTT
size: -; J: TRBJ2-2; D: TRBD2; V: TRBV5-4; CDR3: CASSLATSGRAGELFF; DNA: TGTGCCAGCAGCTTGGCCACTAGCGGGAGGGCCGGGGAGCTGTTTTTT
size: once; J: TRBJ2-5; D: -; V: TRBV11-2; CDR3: CASSLGSRQETQYF; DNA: TGCGCCAGCAGCTTAGGAAGCAGGCAAGAGACCCAGTACTTC
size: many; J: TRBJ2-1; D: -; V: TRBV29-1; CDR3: CSVLGQGYNEQFF; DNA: TGCAGCGTTTTAGGCCAGGGGTATAATGAGCAGTTCTTC
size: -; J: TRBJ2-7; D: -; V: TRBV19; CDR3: CATRTAYEQYF; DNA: TGTGCCACCAGGACGGCCTACGAGCAGTACTTC
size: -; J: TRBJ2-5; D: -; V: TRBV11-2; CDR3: CASCLGSRESGEIQYF; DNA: TGTGCCAGCTGCTTAGGCTCCAGGGAATCAGGAGAGATCCAGTACTTC
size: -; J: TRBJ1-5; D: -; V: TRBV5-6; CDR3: CASSLGDQPQHF; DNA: TGTGCCAGCAGCTTGGGGGATCAGCCCCAGCATTTT
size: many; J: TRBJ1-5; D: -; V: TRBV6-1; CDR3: CASRADRQTGQPQHF; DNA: TGTGCCAGCAGAGCTGACCGACAGACAGGACAGCCCCAGCATTTT
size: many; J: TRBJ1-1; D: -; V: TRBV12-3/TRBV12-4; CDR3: CASSAGRTEAFF; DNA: TGTGCCAGCAGTGCAGGGAGAACTGAAGCTTTCTTT
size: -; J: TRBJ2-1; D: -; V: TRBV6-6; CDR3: CASRTSGWDQSWERGNEQFF; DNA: TGTGCCAGCAGGACCTCGGGGTGGGATCAATCGTGGGAGAGGGGGAATGAGCAGTTCTTC
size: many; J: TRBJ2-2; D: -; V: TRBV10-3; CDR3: CGYREGVTGELFF; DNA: TGTGGCTACAGGGAGGGGGTCACCGGGGAGCTGTTTTTT
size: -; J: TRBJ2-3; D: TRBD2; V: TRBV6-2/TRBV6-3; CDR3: CASSYSRLAGARTDTQYF; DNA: TGTGCCAGCAGTTACTCACGACTAGCGGGAGCACGCACAGATACGCAGTATTTT
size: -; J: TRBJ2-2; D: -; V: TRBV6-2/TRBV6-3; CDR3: CASSQPGRTGKLFF; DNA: TGTGCCAGTAGTCAGCCAGGCAGGACCGGGAAGCTGTTTTTT
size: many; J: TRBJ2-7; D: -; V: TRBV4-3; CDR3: CASSQAATSYEQYF; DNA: TGCGCCAGCAGCCAAGCAGCCACTTCCTACGAGCAGTACTTC
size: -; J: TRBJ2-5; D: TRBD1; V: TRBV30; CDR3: CAWRQGAVETQYF; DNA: TGTGCCTGGCGACAGGGGGCGGTGGAGACCCAGTACTTC
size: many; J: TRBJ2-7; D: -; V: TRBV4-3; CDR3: CASSQDTGHEQYF; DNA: TGCGCCAGCAGCCAAGACACGGGCCACGAGCAGTACTTC
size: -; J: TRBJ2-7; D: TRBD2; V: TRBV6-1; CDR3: CASSAGLAEDRYF; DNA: TGTGCCAGCAGTGCGGGACTAGCGGAAGATCGGTACTTC
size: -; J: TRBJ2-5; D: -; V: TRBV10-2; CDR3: CAGRVVGETQYF; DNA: TGCGCCGGCCGGGTTGTGGGGGAGACCCAGTACTTC
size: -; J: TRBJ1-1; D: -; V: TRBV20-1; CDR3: CSARDLTGNTEAFF; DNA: TGCAGTGCTAGAGACTTGACAGGGAACACTGAAGCTTTCTTT
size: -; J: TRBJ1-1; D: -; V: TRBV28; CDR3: CASRPLIAEAFF; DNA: TGTGCCAGCAGGCCCCTTATTGCTGAAGCTTTCTTT
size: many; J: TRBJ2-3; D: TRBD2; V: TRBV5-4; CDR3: CASSLSAGGGDTQYF; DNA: TGTGCCAGCAGCTTGAGTGCGGGAGGAGGGGATACGCAGTATTTT